One and the same sample provided the 20 T cell receptor beta chains below, sequenced in a study of shared clonotypes between healthy human individuals. The repertoire was sequenced with immunoSEQ multiplex PCR; TCRdb's copy has only in-frame clones and lacks some. The data show 2 million to 2.5 million clones, less than 95% seen once. The sequenced material came from naive CD4+ T cells from PBMCs. Specified subset: CD45RA+ positively selected. The receptors were sampled from a young man in good health. Some clones in this sample may be carry-over from other donors' samples.

Details on this clone: Other DNA variants within this sample encode the same CDR3. The V and J genes are TRBV7-3 and TRBJ1-2; TRBD1 matches 7 bases. Germline V CDR1 and CDR2: SGHTA, FQGTGA. V lost 2 bases and J lost 2; bases outside the gene matches: 2. The CDR3 has 14 residues. The CDR3 protein is CASSLGRGNYGYTF. The CDR3 DNA follows: TGTGCCAGCAGCTTAGGCAGGGGGAACTATGGCTACACCTTC.

The chain joins TRBV5-1 to TRBJ2-2, with 10 bases fitting TRBD2. Germline values: CDR1 SGHRS, CDR2 YFSETQ. The CDR3 sequence is 16 residues long. The ends lost 2 bases at V and 1 base at J; junction bases unmatched: 2. The CDR3 protein is CASSFRLAGNTGELFF. DNA for the CDR3: TGCGCCAGCAGCTTCCGACTAGCGGGGAACACCGGGGAGCTGTTTTTT.

The chain has TRBV5-1 and TRBJ2-5; D is perhaps TRBD2 (6 bases). From germline, CDR1 is SGHRS and CDR2 YFSETQ. CDR3 length: 14 residues. The V gene lost 0 bases and the J gene lost 4 bases, with 10 bases spanning the gap. The CDR3 region has the DNA TGCGCCAGCAGCTTGGACGGACTAAGAGAGACCCAGTACTTC. Its translation: CASSLDGLRETQYF. The variable domain in full, with the rest retrieved from reference TRBV5-1 and TRBJ2-5, is KAGVTQTPRYLIKTRGQQVTLSCSPISGHRSVSWYQQTPGQGLQFLFEYFSETQRNKGNFPGRFSGRQFSNSRSEMNVSTLELGDSALYLCASSLDGLRETQYFGPGTRLLVL.

This clone was observed once. The chain has TRBV2 and TRBJ2-4; 9 bases align to TRBD2. Germline CDR1 SNHLY, CDR2 FYNNEI. The CDR3 runs 19 residues. Losses at the gene ends were 6 bases for V and 1 base for J; bases not matched to a gene: 16. The CDR3, as DNA: TGTGCCAGCAGGGGAGGGGGCGGTAGCGGGAGTGAGGCCAAAAACATTCAGTACTTC. This translates into CASRGGGGSGSEAKNIQYF. The full variable domain, in which reference TRBV2 and TRBJ2-4 provide the parts outside the CDR3, is EPEVTQTPSHQVTQMGQEVILRCVPISNHLYFYWYRQILGQKVEFLVSFYNNEISEKSEIFDDQFSVERPDGSNFTLKIRSTKLEDSAMYFCASRGGGGSGSEAKNIQYFGAGTRLSVL.

The chain employs TRBV28 and TRBJ2-3, with a weak D call TRBD2 (7 bases). The germline gives CDR1 MDHEN, CDR2 SYDVKM. The ends were cut back, 4 bases at V and 2 bases at J, with 19 bases in the middle. The length of the CDR3 is 17 residues. CDR3 DNA sequence: TGTGCCAGCAGTTGGACGGGCAGGGGAGGGGTCACAGATACGCAGTATTTT. As protein: CASSWTGRGGVTDTQYF.

V usage is TRBV21-1 and J usage is TRBJ2-1; the table's D call of TRBD1 was not tested on the DNA. TRBV21-1 is marked as a pseudogene. CDR3 length equals 20 residues. The CDR3: CASSESTGKDIGTTLNEQFF. The CDR3 nucleotides are TGTGCCAGCAGCGAATCGACAGGGAAAGACATTGGGACCACACTCAATGAGCAGTTCTTC.

This clone was detected only once. The V call is TRBV11-2, the J call TRBJ2-3, with 9 bases aligning to TRBD2. V lost 5 bases and J lost 4; bases outside the gene matches: 10. Germline V gives CDR1 SGHAT, CDR2 FQNNGV. The CDR3 covers 16 residues. The CDR3 protein is CASSPRVAGVSDTQYF. In nucleotides, the CDR3 is TGTGCCAGCAGCCCCCGGGTAGCGGGAGTATCAGATACGCAGTATTTT.

The count of this clone is one. The chain carries TRBV6-1 and TRBJ2-5, with unresolved D. Germline CDR1 and CDR2: MNHNS and SASEGT. The CDR3 is 14 amino acids. Trimming removed 4 bases from V and 2 bases from J, with 11 bases in between. The CDR3 DNA reads as TGTGCCAGCAGTGGAGGTCAGAATCAAGAGACCCAGTACTTC. Residues: CASSGGQNQETQYF.

This clone turned up a few times. The chain is built from TRBV19 and TRBJ1-4; possible D gene TRBD1, 5 bases. CDR1 LNHDA and CDR2 SQIVND come from the germline V gene (reference sequence). The V and J ends lost 4 bases and 12 bases respectively, with 12 bases between them. CDR3 size: 12 residues. For the CDR3, the DNA is TGTGCCAGTAGTACCCAGGGAAGGCAACTGTTTTTT. Encoded protein: CASSTQGRQLFF.

This clone has just a few counts. The V call is TRBV7-9, the J call TRBJ1-5; possible D gene TRBD1, 6 bases. The CDR3 runs 13 residues. Trimming pared 5 bases from V and 9 bases from J, leaving 14 bases between. Per germline, CDR1 SEHNR and CDR2 FQNEAQ (reference sequence). DNA for the CDR3: TGTGCCAGCAGCCCTGAGGGGGATCGGCCCCAGCATTTT. It translates to CASSPEGDRPQHF.

This chain connects TRBV15 to TRBJ2-3; the D is unclear. There are 15 residues in the CDR3. Germline V lookup: CDR1 LNHNV, CDR2 YYDKDF (reference sequence). Trimming removed 0 bases from V and 0 bases from J, with 7 bases in between. The CDR3 DNA follows: TGTGCCACCAGCAGAGATCGGCAAAGCACAGATACGCAGTATTTT. Translating gives CATSRDRQSTDTQYF. The variable domain in full, completed from reference TRBV15 and TRBJ2-3, reads DAMVIQNPRYQVTQFGKPVTLSCSQTLNHNVMYWYQQKSSQAPKLLFHYYDKDFNNEADTPDNFQSRRPNTSFCFLDIRSPGLGDTAMYLCATSRDRQSTDTQYFGPGTRLTVL.

The chain is built from TRBV5-1 and TRBJ2-5, with D tentatively TRBD2 (5 bases). The V gene's germline CDR1 is SGHRS and CDR2 YFSETQ. Trimming removed 6 bases from V and 4 bases from J, with 16 bases in between. This CDR3 has 14 amino acids. CDR3 bases: TGCGCCAGCACTTACGAGGGTTCCGCAGAGACCCAGTACTTC. Residues: CASTYEGSAETQYF.

This clone was observed a few times. The V call is TRBV4-1, the J call TRBJ2-6; 9 bases fit TRBD1. CDR3 size: 18 residues. Looked up from germline, CDR1 is MGHRA and CDR2 is YSYEKL. J gave up 1 base and V 1 base, and 5 bases lay outside the gene matches. The CDR3 DNA reads as TGCGCCAGCAGCCAAGCTCCCGGGACAGGGTCTGGGGCCAACGTCCTGACTTTC. Translation gives CASSQAPGTGSGANVLTF.

This clone has only one observation. V and J are TRBV5-1 and TRBJ2-7; D is unclear. Per the germline V gene, CDR1 is SGHRS and CDR2 is YFSETQ. V was clipped by 1 base and J by 4 bases, with 12 bases between them. This CDR3 has 14 residues. Here the CDR3 DNA reads TGCGCCAGCAGCTTGTCTGCCCCCGGATACGAGCAGTACTTC. Translating gives CASSLSAPGYEQYF.

This clone showed up just once. The chain recombines TRBV7-2 with TRBJ2-6; D possibly matches TRBD1 or TRBD2 (7 bases each). In germline, CDR1 is SGHTA, CDR2 FQGNSA. This CDR3 spans 18 amino acids. The V and J ends lost 5 bases and 0 bases respectively, with 17 bases between them. CDR3 sequence (DNA): TGTGCCAGCAGCCTCCCCCCAGGGGGGGACTCTGGGGCCAACGTCCTGACTTTC. Protein sequence: CASSLPPGGDSGANVLTF.

The chain uses TRBV19 and TRBJ2-5; D may match TRBD1 or TRBD2 (5 bases each). The ends were cut back, 6 bases at V and 4 bases at J, with 18 bases in the middle. This CDR3 has 15 amino acids. CDR1 and CDR2 from the germline V gene are LNHDA and SQIVND (reference sequence). For the CDR3, the DNA is TGTGCCAGTAGCACCGCAGGGAGAGTAGGAGAGACCCAGTACTTC. Amino acid sequence: CASSTAGRVGETQYF.

V usage is TRBV28 and J usage is TRBJ2-1, with a weak D call TRBD2 (5 bases). This CDR3 has 12 amino acids. The ends were cut back, 5 bases at V and 9 bases at J, with 11 bases in the middle. The germline CDR1 and CDR2 sequences are MDHEN and SYDVKM. CDR3 in DNA: TGTGCCAGCAGTGTCGGGGTGGGTGAGCAGTTCTTC. This translates into CASSVGVGEQFF.

The chain uses TRBV29-1 and TRBJ1-2; 9 nucleotides align to TRBD1. With V trimmed by 8 bases and J by 4 bases, 5 bases remained unmatched. In germline, CDR1 is SQVTM, CDR2 ANQGSEA. CDR3 size: 12 residues. CDR3 bases: TGCAGCTCCAAGGACAGGGGCTATGGCTACACCTTC. Translating gives CSSKDRGYGYTF.

The gene calls are TRBV18 and TRBJ1-3; D might be TRBD1 (5 bases). CDR1 KGHSH and CDR2 LQKENI come from the germline V gene. V gave up 6 bases and J gave up 5 bases, with 17 bases separating them. There are 15 residues in the CDR3. This CDR3 is CASSPGQGWRNTIYF. In nucleotides, the CDR3 is TGTGCCAGCTCCCCCGGTCAGGGTTGGAGAAACACCATATATTTT.

The V gene is TRBV11-2, the J gene TRBJ2-7; TRBD1 agrees at 8 bases. The CDR3 length is 14 residues. The germline CDR1 and CDR2 sequences are SGHAT and FQNNGV. V lost 5 bases and J lost 4; bases outside the gene matches: 7. The CDR3 region is CASSRDRGTYEQYF. Here the CDR3 DNA reads TGTGCCAGCAGCCGTGACAGGGGTACGTACGAGCAGTACTTC.